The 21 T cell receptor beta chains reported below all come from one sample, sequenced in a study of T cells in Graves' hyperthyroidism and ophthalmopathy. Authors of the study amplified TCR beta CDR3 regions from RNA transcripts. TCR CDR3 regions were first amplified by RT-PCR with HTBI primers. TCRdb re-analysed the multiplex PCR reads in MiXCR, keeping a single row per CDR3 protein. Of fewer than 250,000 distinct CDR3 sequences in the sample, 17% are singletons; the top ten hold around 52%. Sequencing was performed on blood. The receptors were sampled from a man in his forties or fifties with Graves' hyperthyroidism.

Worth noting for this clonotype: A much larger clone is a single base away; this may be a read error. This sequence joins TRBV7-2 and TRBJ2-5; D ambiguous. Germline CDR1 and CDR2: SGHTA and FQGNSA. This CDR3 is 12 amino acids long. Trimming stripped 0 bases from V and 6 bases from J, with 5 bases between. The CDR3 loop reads CASSLAWKTQYF. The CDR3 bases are TGTGCCAGCAGCTTAGCGTGGAAGACCCAGTACTTC. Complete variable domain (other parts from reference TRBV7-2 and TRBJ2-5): GAGVSQSPSNKVTEKGKDVELRCDPISGHTALYWYRQSLGQGLEFLIYFQGNSAPDKSGLPSDRFSAERTGGSVSTLTIQRTQQEDSAVYLCASSLAWKTQYFGPGTRLLVL.

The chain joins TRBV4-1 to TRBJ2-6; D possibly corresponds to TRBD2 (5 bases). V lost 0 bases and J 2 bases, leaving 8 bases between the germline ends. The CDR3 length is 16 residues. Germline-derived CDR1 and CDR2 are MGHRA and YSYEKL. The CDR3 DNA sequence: TGCGCCAGCAGCCAAGACCGGGGTGCTGGGGCCAACGTCCTGACTTTC. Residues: CASSQDRGAGANVLTF.

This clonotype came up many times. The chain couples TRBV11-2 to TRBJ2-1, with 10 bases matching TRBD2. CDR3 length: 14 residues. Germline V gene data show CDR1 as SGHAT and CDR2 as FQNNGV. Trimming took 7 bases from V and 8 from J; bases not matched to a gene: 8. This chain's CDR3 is CASISLAGVDEQFF. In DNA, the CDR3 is TGTGCCAGCATTAGCCTAGCGGGAGTGGATGAGCAGTTCTTC.

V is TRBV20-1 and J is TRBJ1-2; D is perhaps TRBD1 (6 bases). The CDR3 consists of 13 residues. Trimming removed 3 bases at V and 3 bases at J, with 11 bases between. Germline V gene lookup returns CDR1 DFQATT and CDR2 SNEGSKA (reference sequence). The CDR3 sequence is CSARKGGDYGYTF. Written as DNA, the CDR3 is TGCAGTGCTAGGAAGGGGGGTGACTATGGCTACACCTTC.

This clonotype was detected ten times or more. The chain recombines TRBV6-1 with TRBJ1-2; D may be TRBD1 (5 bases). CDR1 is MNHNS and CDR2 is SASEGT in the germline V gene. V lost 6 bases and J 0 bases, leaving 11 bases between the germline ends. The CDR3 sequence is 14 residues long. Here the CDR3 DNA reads TGTGCCAGCAGGGGGCAGGTGACTAACTATGGCTACACCTTC. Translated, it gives CASRGQVTNYGYTF.

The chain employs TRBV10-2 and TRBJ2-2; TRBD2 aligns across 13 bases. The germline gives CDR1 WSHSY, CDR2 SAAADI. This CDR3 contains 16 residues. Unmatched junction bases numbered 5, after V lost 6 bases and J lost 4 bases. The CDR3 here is CASRRTSGSFTGELFF. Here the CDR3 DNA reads TGCGCCAGCAGGAGGACTAGCGGGAGCTTCACCGGGGAGCTGTTTTTT.

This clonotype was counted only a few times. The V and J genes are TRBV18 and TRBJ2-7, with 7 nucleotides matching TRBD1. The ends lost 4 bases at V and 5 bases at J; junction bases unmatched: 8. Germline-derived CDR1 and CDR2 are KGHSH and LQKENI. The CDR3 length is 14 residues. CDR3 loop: CASSLRQGGDEQYF. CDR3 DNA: TGTGCCAGCTCACTTCGACAGGGCGGCGACGAGCAGTACTTC.

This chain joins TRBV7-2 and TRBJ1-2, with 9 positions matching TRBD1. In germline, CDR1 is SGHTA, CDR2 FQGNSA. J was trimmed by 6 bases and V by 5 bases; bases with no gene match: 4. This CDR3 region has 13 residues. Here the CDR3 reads CASSAGTGNGYTF. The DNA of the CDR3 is TGTGCCAGCAGCGCCGGGACAGGGAATGGCTACACCTTC. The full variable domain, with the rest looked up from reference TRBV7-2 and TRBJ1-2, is GAGVSQSPSNKVTEKGKDVELRCDPISGHTALYWYRQSLGQGLEFLIYFQGNSAPDKSGLPSDRFSAERTGGSVSTLTIQRTQQEDSAVYLCASSAGTGNGYTFGSGTRLTVV.

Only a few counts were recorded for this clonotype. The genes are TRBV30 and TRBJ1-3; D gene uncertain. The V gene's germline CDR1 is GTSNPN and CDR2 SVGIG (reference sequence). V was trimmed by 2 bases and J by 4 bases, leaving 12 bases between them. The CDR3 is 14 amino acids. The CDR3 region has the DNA TGTGCCTGGAGTCTTGGGCAGCCCGGAAACACCATATATTTT. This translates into CAWSLGQPGNTIYF.

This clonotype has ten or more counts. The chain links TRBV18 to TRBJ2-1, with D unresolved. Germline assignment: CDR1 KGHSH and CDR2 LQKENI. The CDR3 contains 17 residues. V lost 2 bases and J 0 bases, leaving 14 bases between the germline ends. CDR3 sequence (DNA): TGTGCCAGCTCACCAGGTAGTAGTAGTAGCTCCTACAATGAGCAGTTCTTC. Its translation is CASSPGSSSSSYNEQFF.

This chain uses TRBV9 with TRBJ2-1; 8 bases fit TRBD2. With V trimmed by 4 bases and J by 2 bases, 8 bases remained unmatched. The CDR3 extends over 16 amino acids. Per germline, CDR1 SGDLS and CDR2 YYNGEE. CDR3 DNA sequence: TGTGCCAGCAGCACACCGGGCGGGAGGACCTACAATGAGCAGTTCTTC. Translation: CASSTPGGRTYNEQFF.

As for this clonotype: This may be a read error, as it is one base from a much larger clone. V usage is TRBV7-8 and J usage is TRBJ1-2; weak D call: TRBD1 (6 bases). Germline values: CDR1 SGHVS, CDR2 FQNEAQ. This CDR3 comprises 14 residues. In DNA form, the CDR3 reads TGTGCCAGCAGCTTAGAGGGGGGGCACTATGGCTACGCCTTC. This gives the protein CASSLEGGHYGYAF.

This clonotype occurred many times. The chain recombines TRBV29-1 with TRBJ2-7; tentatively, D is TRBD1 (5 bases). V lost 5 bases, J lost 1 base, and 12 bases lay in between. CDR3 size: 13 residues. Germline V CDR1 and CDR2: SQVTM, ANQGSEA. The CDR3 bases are TGCAGCGTTAGTCACAGGCAATCCTACGAGCAGTACTTC. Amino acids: CSVSHRQSYEQYF.

As DNA, the CDR3 is TGTGCCAGCAGTGAACCCGGCGGGGAAGAGACCCAGTACTTC. This gives the protein CASSEPGGEETQYF. The chain recombines TRBV6-1 with TRBJ2-5; the D gene is possibly TRBD2 (6 bases). The CDR3 covers 14 residues. From germline, CDR1 is MNHNS and CDR2 SASEGT. V was clipped by 2 bases and J by 3 bases, with 10 bases between them.

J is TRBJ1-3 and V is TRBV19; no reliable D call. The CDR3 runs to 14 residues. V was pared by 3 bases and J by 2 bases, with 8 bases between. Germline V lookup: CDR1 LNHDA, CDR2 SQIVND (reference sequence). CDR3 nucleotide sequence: TGTGCCAGTAGTATGGAGGATCCTGGAAACACCATATATTTT. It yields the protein CASSMEDPGNTIYF. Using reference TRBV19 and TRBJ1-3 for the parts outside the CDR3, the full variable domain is DGGITQSPKYLFRKEGQNVTLSCEQNLNHDAMYWYRQDPGQGLRLIYYSQIVNDFQKGDIAEGYSVSREKKESFPLTVTSAQKNPTAFYLCASSMEDPGNTIYFGEGSWLTVV.

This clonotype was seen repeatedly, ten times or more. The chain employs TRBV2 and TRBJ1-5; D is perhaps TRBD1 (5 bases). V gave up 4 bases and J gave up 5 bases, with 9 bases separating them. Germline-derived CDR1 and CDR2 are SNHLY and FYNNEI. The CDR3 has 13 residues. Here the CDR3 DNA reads TGTGCCAGCAGTGGCGACAGTTATCAGCCCCAGCATTTT. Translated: CASSGDSYQPQHF. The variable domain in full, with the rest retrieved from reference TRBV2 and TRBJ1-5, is EPEVTQTPSHQVTQMGQEVILRCVPISNHLYFYWYRQILGQKVEFLVSFYNNEISEKSEIFDDQFSVERPDGSNFTLKIRSTKLEDSAMYFCASSGDSYQPQHFGDGTRLSIL.

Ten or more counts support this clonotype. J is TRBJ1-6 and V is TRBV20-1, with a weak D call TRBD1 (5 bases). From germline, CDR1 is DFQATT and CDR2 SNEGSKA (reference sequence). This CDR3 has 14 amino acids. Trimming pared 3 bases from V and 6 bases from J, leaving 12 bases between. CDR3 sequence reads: CSASPDSINSPLHF. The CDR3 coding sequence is TGCAGTGCTAGCCCCGACAGCATTAATTCACCCCTCCACTTT.

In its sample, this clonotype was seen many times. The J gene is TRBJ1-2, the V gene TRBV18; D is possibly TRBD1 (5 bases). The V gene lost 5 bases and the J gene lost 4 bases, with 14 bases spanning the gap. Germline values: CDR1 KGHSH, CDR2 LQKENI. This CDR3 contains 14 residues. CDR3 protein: CASSARGTSYGYTF. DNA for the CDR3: TGTGCCAGCTCAGCGAGGGGAACCTCCTATGGCTACACCTTC.

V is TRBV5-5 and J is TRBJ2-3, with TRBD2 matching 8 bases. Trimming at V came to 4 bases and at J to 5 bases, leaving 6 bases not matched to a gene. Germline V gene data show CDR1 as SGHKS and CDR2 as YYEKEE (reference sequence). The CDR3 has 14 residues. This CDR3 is CASSPSGRGDTQYF. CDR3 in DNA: TGTGCCAGCAGCCCCAGCGGGAGAGGAGATACGCAGTATTTT.

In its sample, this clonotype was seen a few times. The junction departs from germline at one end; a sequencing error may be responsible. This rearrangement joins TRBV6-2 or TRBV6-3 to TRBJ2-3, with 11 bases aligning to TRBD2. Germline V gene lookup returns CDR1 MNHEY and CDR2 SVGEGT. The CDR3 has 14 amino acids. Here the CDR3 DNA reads TGTGCCAGCCGGGGACTAGCGGACACAGATGCGCAGTATTTT. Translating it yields CASRGLADTDAQYF.

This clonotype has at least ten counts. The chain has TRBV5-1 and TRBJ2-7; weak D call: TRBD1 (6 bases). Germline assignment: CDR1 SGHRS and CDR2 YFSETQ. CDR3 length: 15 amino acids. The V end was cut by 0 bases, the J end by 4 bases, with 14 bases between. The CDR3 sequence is CASSLAGTQIYEQYF. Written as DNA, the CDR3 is TGCGCCAGCAGCTTGGCCGGGACACAAATTTACGAGCAGTACTTC.